This entry describes one TCR beta chain. The antigen is undetermined. Treatment indicated: AdE1-LMPpoly-expanded autologous EBV-specific T-cell therapy followed by anti-PD-1 nivolumab. The length of the CDR3 is 13 residues. The V end was cut by 7 bases, the J end by 3 bases, with 12 bases between. Germline V CDR1 and CDR2: SGDLS, YYNGEE. The source of the sample is a study of EBV T-cell therapy then PD-1 blockade in nasopharyngeal carcinoma. Produced via immunoSEQ multiplex PCR; TCRdb's table is partial and in-frame only. Here the sample spans roughly 14,000 clones, approximately 80% being singletons. The starting material was CD8+ T cells from blood, obtained at roughly day 99 from a patient whose treatment included autologous EBV-specific T cells and nivolumab. The sequence was collected from a man aged 40-50 years with nasopharyngeal carcinoma. The chain combines TRBV9 with TRBJ2-3; D may be TRBD2 (6 bases). CDR3 bases: TGTGCCAGCGGGCGGGGCTCTACAGATACGCAGTATTTT. Its protein product is CASGRGSTDTQYF.